This TCR beta chain derives from a study of control samples from healthy donors and cancer patients. The CDR3 has 14 amino acids. The V gene lost 1 base and the J gene lost 4 bases, with 11 bases spanning the gap. Germline assignment: CDR1 SGHRS and CDR2 YFSETQ. Repertoires were generated with immunoSEQ multiplex PCR, while TCRdb's copy carries only in-frame clones and drops some. The data show about 150,000 clones, 85% to 95% seen once. Sequenced material: blood. This TCR derives from a man aged 50-60 years in good health. V and J are TRBV5-1 and TRBJ1-2; no reliable D call. The CDR3 loop reads CASSLSSAGYGYTF. For the CDR3, the DNA is TGCGCCAGCAGCTTGTCCTCCGCAGGCTATGGCTACACCTTC.